The 22 T cell receptor beta chains below come from one sample, sequenced in a study of T-cell memory formation after mild COVID-19. TCRdb reprocessed the 5' RACE reads with MiXCR, giving one entry per CDR3 protein. The sample lists 250,000 to 350,000 distinct CDR3 sequences, 15% to 20% occurring once. Specimen: PBMCs or a T cell subset sorted from them (not recorded which). Source of these receptors: a young man who had mild COVID-19 (a few samples of this study predate the infection). Cell type and time point are not known.

This clonotype was observed at least ten times. The chain joins TRBV28 to TRBJ2-5; D gene unclear. The CDR3 is 12 residues long. The V and J ends lost 3 bases and 7 bases respectively, with 9 bases between them. The germline V gene encodes CDR1 MDHEN and CDR2 SYDVKM. CDR3 bases: TGTGCCAGCAGTTTGGAACGCGGGACCCAGTACTTC. This codes for CASSLERGTQYF.

Only a few counts were recorded for this clonotype. The DNA for the CDR3 is TGTGCCAGCTGTTGGACACAGAACACCGGGGAGCTGTTTTTT. Its translation is CASCWTQNTGELFF. The gene calls are TRBV2 and TRBJ2-2; maybe TRBD1 (5 bases). This CDR3 comprises 14 residues. Germline V gene sequence: CDR1 SNHLY, CDR2 FYNNEI. The V end lost 8 bases, the J end lost 1 base, and 11 bases lay between the germline ends.

The chain is built from TRBV28 and TRBJ2-3; D is ambiguous. V was pared by 6 bases and J by 1 base, with 11 bases between. In germline, CDR1 is MDHEN, CDR2 SYDVKM. CDR3 size: 14 residues. The chain's CDR3 is CASSFPPGTDTQYF. The DNA of the CDR3 is TGTGCCAGCAGCTTCCCCCCAGGCACAGATACGCAGTATTTT.

The rearrangement links TRBV7-3 to TRBJ1-6; weak D call: TRBD1 (5 bases). CDR3 length: 13 residues. Germline loops: CDR1 SGHTA, CDR2 FQGTGA. V was cut by 3 bases and J by 6 bases, with 6 bases left in between. DNA of the CDR3: TGTGCCAGCAGCTTGGGGCTTAATTCACCCCTCCACTTT. Its translation is CASSLGLNSPLHF.

Only a few counts were recorded for this clonotype. The genes are TRBV12-3 or TRBV12-4 and TRBJ2-5; 8 bases fit TRBD1. Trimming cost V 2 bases and J 4 bases; bases outside gene matches: 6. The CDR3 runs to 15 residues. The CDR3: CASSLWDRSPETQYF. The CDR3 DNA reads as TGTGCCAGCAGTTTATGGGACAGGTCCCCAGAGACCCAGTACTTC.

This clonotype was picked up a small number of times. Written as DNA, the CDR3 is TGTGCCAGCAGCCTTCTACAGGGCCCCGGTGAAGCTTTCTTT. It codes for CASSLLQGPGEAFF. The chain carries TRBV6-5 and TRBJ1-1; possibly TRBD1 for D (6 bases). The CDR3 runs 14 residues. Looked up from germline, CDR1 is MNHEY and CDR2 is SVGAGI. V dropped 6 bases and J dropped 7 bases, with 18 bases sitting between them.

The table lists this clonotype with many counts. This chain uses TRBV9 with TRBJ2-5; a weak D match, TRBD2 (6 bases). This CDR3 region has 14 residues. Trimming stripped 3 bases from V and 1 base from J, with 10 bases between. Per the germline V gene, CDR1 is SGDLS and CDR2 is YYNGEE. The CDR3 loop reads CASSASGVQETQYF. The DNA for the CDR3 is TGTGCCAGCAGCGCCTCGGGGGTCCAAGAGACCCAGTACTTC.

This chain uses TRBV4-2 with TRBJ2-3; D remains unclear. Germline V gene lookup returns CDR1 LGHNA and CDR2 YNFKEQ. V lost 1 base, J lost 3 bases, and 8 bases lay in between. The CDR3 is 14 amino acids. The CDR3 loop is CASSQGSWTDTQYF. As DNA, the CDR3 is TGTGCCAGCAGCCAAGGGTCATGGACAGATACGCAGTATTTT.

The chain couples TRBV14 to TRBJ1-5, with a tentative D call TRBD1 (5 bases). Germline V gene sequence: CDR1 SGHDN, CDR2 FVKESK. Between the trimmed V and J ends, which lost 0 bases and 5 bases, there was a span of 14 bases. The CDR3 spans 16 residues. The CDR3 reads CASSQEGLQGYQPQHF. In DNA form, the CDR3 reads TGTGCCAGCAGCCAAGAGGGTTTGCAGGGTTATCAGCCCCAGCATTTT.

Only a few counts were recorded for this clonotype. This chain uses TRBV5-6 with TRBJ2-7, with TRBD1 matching over 8 bases. Germline V CDR1 and CDR2: SGHDT, YYEEEE. The CDR3 has 13 amino acids. V lost 2 bases and J lost 3; bases outside the gene matches: 1. The CDR3 reads CASSFTGGYEQYV. In nucleotides, the CDR3 is TGTGCCAGCAGCTTCACAGGGGGCTACGAGCAGTACGTC.

This chain uses TRBV4-2 with TRBJ1-2; tentatively, D is TRBD1 (5 bases). The CDR3 contains 15 residues. CDR1 and CDR2 from the germline V gene are LGHNA and YNFKEQ. Between the trimmed V and J ends, which lost 1 base and 6 bases, there was a span of 15 bases. Here the CDR3 DNA reads TGTGCCAGCAGCCAAGTCGGGCAGGGTGAAGATGGCTACACCTTC. Translating it yields CASSQVGQGEDGYTF.

The chain employs TRBV5-1 and TRBJ1-4; 7 nucleotides match TRBD1. The ends lost 2 bases at V and 8 bases at J; junction bases unmatched: 6. The germline gives CDR1 SGHRS, CDR2 YFSETQ. This CDR3 contains 14 residues. DNA of the CDR3: TGCGCCAGCAGCTTTGACAGGGTGAGGGAAAAACTGTTTTTT. Residues: CASSFDRVREKLFF.

V and J are TRBV2 and TRBJ1-4, with D uncertain. The germline V gene encodes CDR1 SNHLY and CDR2 FYNNEI. The V end lost 3 bases, the J end lost 8 bases, and 13 bases lay between the germline ends. The CDR3 length is 14 residues. This chain's CDR3 is CASSDSTPGEKLFF. CDR3 DNA sequence: TGTGCCAGCAGTGATTCAACCCCAGGAGAAAAACTGTTTTTT. The complete variable domain, with remaining parts taken from reference TRBV2 and TRBJ1-4, reads EPEVTQTPSHQVTQMGQEVILRCVPISNHLYFYWYRQILGQKVEFLVSFYNNEISEKSEIFDDQFSVERPDGSNFTLKIRSTKLEDSAMYFCASSDSTPGEKLFFGSGTQLSVL.

The chain links TRBV5-1 to TRBJ2-2; D is perhaps TRBD1 (6 bases). CDR1 is SGHRS, CDR2 YFSETQ, per germline. The germline V and J ends were trimmed by 3 bases and 1 base, with 13 bases remaining between them. The CDR3 length is 16 residues. CDR3 sequence: CASSYPGAGNTGELFF. CDR3 nucleotides: TGCGCCAGCAGCTATCCAGGGGCTGGGAACACCGGGGAGCTGTTTTTT.

The CDR3: CASSQDLGTGELFF. The CDR3 coding sequence is TGCGCCAGCAGCCAAGATCTCGGCACCGGGGAGCTGTTTTTT. The rearrangement links TRBV4-3 to TRBJ2-2; D is unclear. The CDR3 runs to 14 residues. V shed 0 bases and J shed 4 bases, with 6 bases lying between them. Germline V CDR1 and CDR2: LGHNA, YSLEER.

This clonotype was recorded many times. The J gene is TRBJ2-1, the V gene TRBV6-6; 8 nucleotides line up with TRBD2. Germline V gives CDR1 MNHNY, CDR2 SVGAGI (reference sequence). The trim removed 5 bases at V and 5 bases at J, leaving 14 bases unmatched. The length of the CDR3 is 17 residues. CDR3 in DNA: TGTGCCAGCAGTCCCTTCGGGCGGGGGGCCCAAAACAATGAGCAGTTCTTC. This gives the protein CASSPFGRGAQNNEQFF.

The V and J genes are TRBV7-8 and TRBJ1-1, with a possible D match to TRBD1 (6 bases). The V end was cut by 5 bases, the J end by 6 bases, with 13 bases between. The CDR3 has 13 amino acids. The V gene's germline CDR1 is SGHVS and CDR2 FQNEAQ. This CDR3 reads CASSHQGLPEAFF. CDR3 bases: TGTGCCAGCAGCCACCAGGGGTTACCTGAAGCTTTCTTT.

The chain recombines TRBV5-4 with TRBJ2-1; 9 bases line up with TRBD2. Germline CDR1 is SGHNT and CDR2 is YYREEE (reference sequence). The CDR3 consists of 16 residues. Losses at the gene ends were 4 bases for V and 8 bases for J; bases not matched to a gene: 13. CDR3 loop: CASSTGALAGVDEQFF. The DNA of the CDR3 is TGTGCCAGCAGCACCGGAGCACTAGCGGGTGTCGATGAGCAGTTCTTC.

This clonotype was detected only a few times. CDR3 bases: TGTGCCAGCAGCTTAGCCCCCGTCAGGGTGGCCACCTTC. Protein sequence: CASSLAPVRVATF. The genes are TRBV7-2 and TRBJ1-2; weak D call: TRBD1 (5 bases). Germline V gives CDR1 SGHTA, CDR2 FQGNSA. The length of the CDR3 is 13 residues. V was shortened by 0 bases and J by 13 bases, with 15 bases between the two germline ends.

The chain carries TRBV29-1 and TRBJ1-1; possibly TRBD1 for D (5 bases). V was pared by 7 bases and J by 11 bases, with 14 bases between. This CDR3 spans 10 amino acids. Per germline, CDR1 SQVTM and CDR2 ANQGSEA. The CDR3 loop reads CSGGGNPAFF. The CDR3 DNA follows: TGCAGCGGGGGGGGGAACCCGGCTTTCTTT. Filled out from reference TRBV29-1 and TRBJ1-1, the complete variable domain reads SAVISQKPSRDICQRGTSLTIQCQVDSQVTMMFWYRQQPGQSLTLIATANQGSEATYESGFVIDKFPISRPNLTFSTLTVSNMSPEDSSIYLCSGGGNPAFFGQGTRLTVV.

The chain joins TRBV7-9 to TRBJ2-1; D gene ambiguous. The germline CDR1 and CDR2 sequences are SEHNR and FQNEAQ (reference sequence). Trimming pared 0 bases from V and 8 bases from J, leaving 8 bases between. The CDR3 covers 13 residues. As DNA, the CDR3 is TGTGCCAGCAGCTTAGCGGCAAGCGATGAGCAGTTCTTC. This translates into CASSLAASDEQFF.

This clonotype was found a few times. The chain couples TRBV7-2 to TRBJ2-1; D is uncertain. The CDR3 spans 17 residues. V lost 7 bases, J lost 0 bases, and 19 bases lay in between. The V gene's germline CDR1 is SGHTA and CDR2 FQGNSA. In DNA form, the CDR3 reads TGTGCCAGCATCCCTCAGACCTCGGGTTTCTCCTACAATGAGCAGTTCTTC. As protein: CASIPQTSGFSYNEQFF.